This is a list of T cell receptor beta chains from one sample in a study of blood T cell repertoires in COVID-19. Sequencing was performed with immunoSEQ multiplex PCR; in TCRdb, only in-frame clones are kept and a portion is missing. The profile shows 60,000 to 85,000 clones, approximately 80% of them singletons. The specimen was peripheral blood. The receptors here all came from a human donor in a cohort sampled during active COVID-19. CDR3s include the opening cysteine and the closing phenylalanine or tryptophan. Each record gives: clone size, V gene, J gene, D gene, CDR3 DNA, CDR3 protein. D genes are given only for firm matches. Size tells how often a clone was seen (once, few, many) or the class of an expanded clone, and some rows leave it out.

.	TRBV9	TRBJ2-1	TRBD2	TGTGCCAGCAGCGCGGGACTAGCGCACTACAATGAGCAGTTCTTC	CASSAGLAHYNEQFF
.	TRBV6-2/TRBV6-3	TRBJ1-1	.	TGTGCCAGCAGTTACCAGATTACAGGGACGGCGAACACTGAAGCTTTCTTT	CASSYQITGTANTEAFF
.	TRBV6-5	TRBJ1-2	TRBD1	TGTGCCAGCAGTTACTCCGGGACAGGGAACTATGGCTACACCTTC	CASSYSGTGNYGYTF
.	TRBV10-3	TRBJ2-3	TRBD2	TGTGCCATCAGACCGGGACTAAGCACAGATACGCAGTATTTT	CAIRPGLSTDTQYF
.	TRBV11-3	TRBJ2-3	.	TGTGCCAGCAGCCCAAGCGGATTCACAGATACGCAGTATTTT	CASSPSGFTDTQYF
.	TRBV5-5	TRBJ2-5	TRBD1	TGTGCCAGCTGGCAGGGGGCGGAAGAGACCCAGTACTTC	CASWQGAEETQYF
once	TRBV7-9	TRBJ2-1	TRBD2	TGTGCCAGCAGCTTAGCGGGGACTAGCGGGAGTTTCTCCTACAATGAGCAGTTCTTC	CASSLAGTSGSFSYNEQFF
.	TRBV25-1	TRBJ1-1	TRBD1	TGTGCCAGCAGTGGACAGGGGCGGAACACTGAAGCTTTCTTT	CASSGQGRNTEAFF
.	TRBV27	TRBJ2-1	TRBD1	TGTGCCAGCAGTCCCCGCCCCGGGACAGGGGCCAATGAGCAGTTCTTC	CASSPRPGTGANEQFF
.	TRBV5-1	TRBJ1-1	.	TGCGCCAGCAGCATTACGGGGGGGAACACTGAAGCTTTCTTT	CASSITGGNTEAFF
.	TRBV11-2	TRBJ1-4	TRBD1	TGTGCCAGCAGTCGGGACAGTAGAAGGGAAAAACTGTTTTTT	CASSRDSRREKLFF
.	TRBV6-6	TRBJ2-2	.	TGTGCCAGCAGTTCCGCCGGGATTAACACCGGGGAGCTGTTTTTT	CASSSAGINTGELFF
few	TRBV24-1	TRBJ1-5	.	TGTGCCACCGGCGGCACTCTTAGCAATCAGCCCCAGCATTTT	CATGGTLSNQPQHF
.	TRBV30	TRBJ1-5	.	TGTGCCTGGAGCCCCCCCAGGAGGGGATTTCAGCCCCAGCATTTT	CAWSPPRRGFQPQHF
.	TRBV19	TRBJ2-1	TRBD1	TGTGCCAGTAGTTCATCCGGGACAGTTTACAATGAGCAGTTCTTC	CASSSSGTVYNEQFF
once	TRBV12-3/TRBV12-4	TRBJ2-2	.	TGTGCCAGCAGCCGGGGCGGGGAGCTGTTTTTT	CASSRGGELFF
.	TRBV28	TRBJ1-1	.	TGTGCCAGCAGCCCCGTCAGGGGAACTGAAGCTTTCTTT	CASSPVRGTEAFF
.	TRBV28	TRBJ1-4	TRBD1	TGTGCCAGCAGTTTACGAGGGACAGATGTGTTTTTT	CASSLRGTDVFF
.	TRBV30	TRBJ1-2	.	TGTGCCTGGAGTGGACTGCGGAACTATGGCTACACCTTC	CAWSGLRNYGYTF
.	TRBV6-2/TRBV6-3	TRBJ2-7	.	TGTGCCAGCCGCCGACAATATAAATACGAGCAGTACTTC	CASRRQYKYEQYF
.	TRBV6-1	TRBJ2-2	TRBD2	TGTGCCAGCAGTGGGCTTGCGGGGGGGAACACCGGGGAGCTGTTTTTT	CASSGLAGGNTGELFF
medium-sized	TRBV9	TRBJ2-5	.	TGTGCCAGCAGCACCGACGGGTGGGAGACCCAGTACTTC	CASSTDGWETQYF
.	TRBV30	TRBJ2-3	.	TGTGCCTGGAGTCGAGGGCCAGATACGCAGTATTTT	CAWSRGPDTQYF
.	TRBV29-1	TRBJ2-5	TRBD2	TGCAGCGGATCTCCTAGCGGGAGGGAGACCCAGTACTTC	CSGSPSGRETQYF
.	TRBV5-1	TRBJ1-2	TRBD1	TGCGCCAGCGGCACGGACAGGTCATCTTCTAACTATGGCTACACCTTC	CASGTDRSSSNYGYTF
once	TRBV6-6	TRBJ2-2	TRBD1	TGTGCCAGCACCACCCGGGACAGGGTCACCGGGGAGCTGTTTTTT	CASTTRDRVTGELFF
.	TRBV6-5	TRBJ1-6	.	TGTGCCAGCAGTCGAGACGGGAATTCACCCCTCCACTTT	CASSRDGNSPLHF
medium-sized	TRBV4-3	TRBJ1-1	TRBD1	TGCGCCAGCAGCCCCGGGACAGGGGGCGCGTGGGTGGGGACTGAAGCTTTCTTT	CASSPGTGGAWVGTEAFF
.	TRBV20-1	TRBJ2-6	.	TGCAGTGCTAGTCATCGGAGGGATGGGGCCAACGTCCTGACTTTC	CSASHRRDGANVLTF
.	TRBV5-8	TRBJ2-6	TRBD1	TGTGCCAGCACACGACAGGGCTCTGGGGCCAACGTCCTGACTTTC	CASTRQGSGANVLTF